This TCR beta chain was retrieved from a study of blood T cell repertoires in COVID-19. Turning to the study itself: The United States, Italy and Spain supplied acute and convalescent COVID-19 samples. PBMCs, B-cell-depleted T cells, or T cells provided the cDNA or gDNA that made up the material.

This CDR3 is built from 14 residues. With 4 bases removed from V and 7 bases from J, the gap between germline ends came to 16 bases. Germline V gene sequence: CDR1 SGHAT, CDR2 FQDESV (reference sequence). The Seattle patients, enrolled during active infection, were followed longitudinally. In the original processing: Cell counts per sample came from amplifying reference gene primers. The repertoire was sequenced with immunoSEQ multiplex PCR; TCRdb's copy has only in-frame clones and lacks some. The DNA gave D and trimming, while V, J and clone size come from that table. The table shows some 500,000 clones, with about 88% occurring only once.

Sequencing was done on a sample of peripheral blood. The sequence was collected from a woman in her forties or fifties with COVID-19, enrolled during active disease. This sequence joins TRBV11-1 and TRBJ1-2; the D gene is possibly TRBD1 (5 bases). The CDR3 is CASSSRTGFGGYTF. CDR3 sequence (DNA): TGTGCCAGCAGCTCCCGAACAGGATTCGGTGGCTACACCTTC.